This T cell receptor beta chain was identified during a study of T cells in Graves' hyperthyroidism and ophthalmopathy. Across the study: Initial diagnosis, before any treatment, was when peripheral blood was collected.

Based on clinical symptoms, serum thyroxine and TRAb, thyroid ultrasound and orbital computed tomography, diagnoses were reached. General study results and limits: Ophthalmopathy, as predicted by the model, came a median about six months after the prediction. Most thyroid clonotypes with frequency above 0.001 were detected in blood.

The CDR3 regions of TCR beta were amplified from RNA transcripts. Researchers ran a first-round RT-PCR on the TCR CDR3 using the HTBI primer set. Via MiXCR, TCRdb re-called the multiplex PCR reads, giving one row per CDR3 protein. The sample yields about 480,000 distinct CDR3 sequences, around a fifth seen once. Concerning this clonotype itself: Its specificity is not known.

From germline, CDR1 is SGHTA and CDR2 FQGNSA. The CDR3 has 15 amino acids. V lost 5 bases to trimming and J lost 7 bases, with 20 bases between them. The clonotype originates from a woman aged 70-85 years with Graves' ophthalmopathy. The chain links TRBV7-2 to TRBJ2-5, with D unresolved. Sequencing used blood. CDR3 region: CASSPSGVSPGTQYF. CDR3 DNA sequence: TGTGCCAGCAGCCCTAGTGGCGTAAGTCCGGGGACCCAGTACTTC.